The 28 T cell receptor beta chains below were found in one sample sequenced in a study of T cells in Graves' hyperthyroidism and ophthalmopathy. TCR beta CDR3 sequences were amplified from RNA transcripts. HTBI primers drove first-round RT-PCR of the TCR CDR3. TCRdb re-analysed the multiplex PCR reads in MiXCR, keeping a single row per CDR3 protein. This table holds 500,000 to 650,000 distinct CDR3 sequences, roughly 45% found once. The specimen sequenced was peripheral blood or thyroid tissue (not recorded which). These receptors were collected from an adult woman with Graves' disease, either hyperthyroidism or ophthalmopathy (not recorded which).

The chain recombines TRBV6-5 with TRBJ1-2; 9 bases fit TRBD1. The CDR3 sequence is 15 residues long. J gave up 6 bases and V 5 bases, and 10 bases lay outside the gene matches. Germline-derived CDR1 and CDR2 are MNHEY and SVGAGI. The CDR3 is CASSPHGTGSDGYTF. CDR3 bases: TGTGCCAGCAGTCCCCACGGGACAGGGAGCGATGGCTACACCTTC.

The chain couples TRBV25-1 to TRBJ1-1; D gene uncertain. V lost 8 bases and J lost 3, with 13 bases in between. From germline, CDR1 is MGHDK and CDR2 SYGVNS. The length of the CDR3 is 13 residues. CDR3 sequence reads: CASSTGDHTEAFF. In nucleotides, the CDR3 is TGTGCCAGCTCGACCGGGGATCACACTGAAGCTTTCTTT. Combining the CDR3 with reference TRBV25-1 and TRBJ1-1 gives the whole variable domain EADIYQTPRYLVIGTGKKITLECSQTMGHDKMYWYQQDPGMELHLIHYSYGVNSTEKGDLSSESTVSRIRTEHFPLTLESARPSHTSQYLCASSTGDHTEAFFGQGTRLTVV.

The rearrangement joins TRBV28 to TRBJ1-1, with 7 bases matching TRBD1. Germline V gene data show CDR1 as MDHEN and CDR2 as SYDVKM. CDR3 length: 11 residues. V gave up 5 bases and J gave up 10 bases; unmatched junction bases: 4. The CDR3 sequence: CASSLQGGAFF. In nucleotides, the CDR3 is TGTGCCAGCAGTCTTCAGGGGGGAGCTTTCTTT.

The genes are TRBV15 and TRBJ1-6; D is undetermined. V was trimmed by 3 bases and J by 9 bases, leaving 9 bases between them. The CDR3 covers 13 residues. Germline-derived CDR1 and CDR2 are LNHNV and YYDKDF (reference sequence). The CDR3 DNA sequence: TGTGCCACCAGCAGGGCTACTGGTTCACCCCTCCACTTT. Residues: CATSRATGSPLHF.

This clonotype was seen more than once but under ten times. The chain employs TRBV7-9 and TRBJ2-7; 12 bases map to TRBD2. The CDR3 has 20 residues. Germline assignment: CDR1 SEHNR and CDR2 FQNEAQ (reference sequence). After removal of 6 bases from V and 3 bases from J, the junction contained 21 bases not matched to a gene. The CDR3 nucleotides are TGTGCCAGCAGTCCGTCCCCCTGGGACAGAAGGACTAGCGGGAACTACGAGCAGTACTTC. Translation: CASSPSPWDRRTSGNYEQYF.

V gene TRBV7-6 combines with J gene TRBJ1-1, with D unclear. Per the germline V gene, CDR1 is SGHVS and CDR2 is FNYEAQ. CDR3 length: 13 residues. The V end was cut by 5 bases, the J end by 11 bases, with 18 bases between. The CDR3 DNA reads as TGTGCCAGCAGCCCGGGAGAAGGGTTGGGGGCTTTCTTT. This encodes CASSPGEGLGAFF.

The chain is built from TRBV4-1 and TRBJ2-7; 7 bases fit TRBD1. Germline V gene sequence: CDR1 MGHRA, CDR2 YSYEKL. The CDR3 loop spans 14 amino acids. Trimming cost V 5 bases and J 4 bases; bases outside gene matches: 8. DNA of the CDR3: TGCGCCAGCAGCGTTCAGGGGGTCGGGTACGAGCAGTACTTC. Amino acids: CASSVQGVGYEQYF.

The chain uses TRBV7-8 and TRBJ1-5, with 10 bases aligning to TRBD1. V shed 6 bases, J shed 2 bases, and the junction held 7 bases outside the gene matches. CDR3 length: 16 amino acids. Germline CDR1 and CDR2: SGHVS and FQNEAQ. The CDR3: CASSSPGTGGNQPQHF. Written as DNA, the CDR3 is TGTGCCAGCAGTTCCCCCGGGACAGGGGGCAATCAGCCCCAGCATTTT.

To note about this clonotype: The junction does not match germline at one end; this may be a read error. This chain uses TRBV7-7 with TRBJ2-7; TRBD1 matches at 7 bases. The CDR3 has 13 amino acids. CDR1 SSHAT and CDR2 FNYEAQ come from the germline V gene (reference sequence). Here the CDR3 DNA reads TGCGCCAGCAGGGGGACAGATCCAGGGGAGCAGTACTTC. It translates to CASRGTDPGEQYF.

The chain carries TRBV19 and TRBJ1-1; D remains unclear. The germline CDR1 and CDR2 sequences are LNHDA and SQIVND (reference sequence). There are 12 residues in the CDR3. V was trimmed by 6 bases and J by 4 bases, leaving 9 bases between them. In DNA form, the CDR3 reads TGTGCCAGTAGGCCCCGGGGCACTGAAGCTTTCTTT. Amino acids: CASRPRGTEAFF. The whole variable domain, filled in from reference TRBV19 and TRBJ1-1, reads DGGITQSPKYLFRKEGQNVTLSCEQNLNHDAMYWYRQDPGQGLRLIYYSQIVNDFQKGDIAEGYSVSREKKESFPLTVTSAQKNPTAFYLCASRPRGTEAFFGQGTRLTVV.

The CDR3 region has the DNA TGTGCCAGCAGCTTAACCGGGGAGAACAATCAGCCCCAGCATTTT. Translation gives CASSLTGENNQPQHF. The chain combines TRBV11-1 with TRBJ1-5; no reliable D call. The CDR3 contains 15 residues. Germline loops: CDR1 SGHAT, CDR2 FQDESV (reference sequence). The V end was cut by 2 bases, the J end by 3 bases, with 11 bases between.

This clonotype was found once. V and J are TRBV7-9 and TRBJ2-7; TRBD2 aligns across 7 bases. CDR1 and CDR2 from the germline V gene are SEHNR and FQNEAQ (reference sequence). The CDR3 loop spans 14 amino acids. Trimming removed 6 bases from V and 6 bases from J; junction bases left unmatched: 11. In DNA form, the CDR3 reads TGTGCCAGCAGTGTAGGACTAGGCCTGGGCGAGCAGTACTTC. It translates to CASSVGLGLGEQYF.

This clonotype was detected once. The rearrangement uses TRBV7-9 and TRBJ2-2, with TRBD2 matching over 10 bases. Germline V gene data show CDR1 as SEHNR and CDR2 as FQNEAQ (reference sequence). V was pared by 5 bases and J by 8 bases, with 8 bases of the junction left unmatched. This CDR3 comprises 15 residues. In DNA, the CDR3 is TGTGCCAGCAGCCGCCAGCGGGAGGGCCTGGGGGAGCTGTTTTTT. As protein: CASSRQREGLGELFF.

The table lists this clonotype with a few counts. This chain's CDR3 is CASSEQGWAFF. The CDR3, as DNA: TGTGCCAGCAGTGAACAGGGATGGGCTTTCTTT. J is TRBJ1-1 and V is TRBV28, with D perhaps TRBD1 (6 bases). The CDR3 is 11 residues long. Trimming removed 5 bases at V and 11 bases at J, with 12 bases between. Germline values: CDR1 MDHEN, CDR2 SYDVKM.

There are many counts of this clonotype. The V and J genes are TRBV7-2 and TRBJ1-4; D might be TRBD1 (5 bases). This CDR3 is built from 15 residues. Germline lookup yields CDR1 SGHTA and CDR2 FQGNSA. Trimming stripped 5 bases from V and 10 bases from J, with 20 bases between. DNA for the CDR3: TGTGCCAGCAGCCAACCGGGGGAAATGGGAAGAAAACTGTTTTTT. Protein sequence: CASSQPGEMGRKLFF. The complete variable domain, with remaining parts taken from reference TRBV7-2 and TRBJ1-4, reads GAGVSQSPSNKVTEKGKDVELRCDPISGHTALYWYRQSLGQGLEFLIYFQGNSAPDKSGLPSDRFSAERTGGSVSTLTIQRTQQEDSAVYLCASSQPGEMGRKLFFGSGTQLSVL.

As DNA, the CDR3 is TGCAGTGCTAGAGATGTAGCAACTAATGAAAAACTGTTTTTT. This codes for CSARDVATNEKLFF. The chain combines TRBV20-1 with TRBJ1-4; D is unclear. The CDR3 runs 14 residues. V was cut by 0 bases and J by 0 bases, with 5 bases left in between. Germline CDR1 and CDR2: DFQATT and SNEGSKA (reference sequence).

The chain recombines TRBV12-3 or TRBV12-4 with TRBJ1-6; no reliable D call. The length of the CDR3 is 14 residues. The ends were cut back, 2 bases at V and 8 bases at J, with 10 bases in the middle. This chain's CDR3 is CASSLRERDSPLHF. CDR3 bases: TGTGCCAGCAGTTTACGGGAGCGAGATTCACCCCTCCACTTT.

The chain links TRBV10-3 to TRBJ1-1; possibly TRBD1 for D (5 bases). Germline CDR1 and CDR2: ENHRY and SYGVKD. Trimming removed 6 bases at V and 4 bases at J, with 12 bases between. The CDR3 spans 13 residues. CDR3 in DNA: TGTGCCATCAGGGACACAAGGGCCACTGAAGCTTTCTTT. Translating gives CAIRDTRATEAFF.

At least ten counts were recorded for this clonotype. The chain recombines TRBV5-1 with TRBJ1-2, with 10 bases aligning to TRBD1. V dropped 0 bases and J dropped 2; count of bases not matched to a gene: 4. The CDR3 has 16 amino acids. The germline CDR1 and CDR2 sequences are SGHRS and YFSETQ. CDR3 residues: CASSLGQGAQNYGYTF. As DNA, the CDR3 is TGCGCCAGCAGCTTGGGACAGGGGGCGCAGAACTATGGCTACACCTTC.

This sequence joins TRBV6-6 and TRBJ1-1; D is unresolved. Germline CDR1 MNHNY, CDR2 SVGAGI (reference sequence). The ends were cut back, 6 bases at V and 5 bases at J, with 13 bases in the middle. There are 13 residues in the CDR3. CDR3 protein: CASSYLRETEAFF. The DNA of the CDR3 is TGTGCCAGCAGCTACCTTCGGGAGACTGAAGCTTTCTTT.

The gene calls are TRBV7-9 and TRBJ2-7; D unresolved. V shed 3 bases and J shed 1 base, with 4 bases lying between them. The CDR3 is 12 amino acids. CDR1 SEHNR and CDR2 FQNEAQ come from the germline V gene (reference sequence). The CDR3 nucleotides read TGTGCCAGCAGCTTGCATTCCTACGAGCAGTACTTC. Translated: CASSLHSYEQYF.

The chain has TRBV2 and TRBJ2-5; 12 bases match TRBD1. The CDR3 length is 15 residues. Trimming removed 6 bases from V and 5 bases from J; junction bases left unmatched: 7. CDR1 and CDR2 (germline): SNHLY, FYNNEI. CDR3 coding DNA: TGTGCCAGCAGAGCCGGGACAGGGGGCCGGGAGACCCAGTACTTC. As protein: CASRAGTGGRETQYF.

This chain joins TRBV10-2 and TRBJ2-5; perhaps TRBD2 as D (5 bases). V was shortened by 0 bases and J by 1 base, with 12 bases between the two germline ends. The CDR3 extends over 16 amino acids. Germline values: CDR1 WSHSY, CDR2 SAAADI. Here the CDR3 reads CASSESRASGQETQYF. The CDR3, as DNA: TGCGCCAGCAGTGAGTCGCGGGCCTCCGGCCAAGAGACCCAGTACTTC.

The chain links TRBV12-3 or TRBV12-4 to TRBJ2-7; D is possibly TRBD2 (6 bases). The CDR3 is 14 amino acids. V lost 8 bases and J 5 bases, leaving 19 bases between the germline ends. This CDR3 is CASGRTGIGHEQYF. In DNA form, the CDR3 reads TGTGCCAGCGGGAGGACGGGGATCGGGCACGAGCAGTACTTC.

This chain joins TRBV30 and TRBJ1-2; 7 bases match TRBD1. The CDR3 runs 13 residues. The germline V gene has CDR1 GTSNPN and CDR2 SVGIG (reference sequence). The V segment lost 1 base and the J segment 3 bases; nucleotides outside the gene matches: 2. In DNA form, the CDR3 reads TGTGCCTGGAGTGATGGGACAGACTATGGCTACACCTTC. This encodes CAWSDGTDYGYTF.

This clonotype appeared many times. The J gene is TRBJ1-5, the V gene TRBV20-1; no definite D call. V lost 3 bases to trimming and J lost 7 bases, with 7 bases between them. CDR1 is DFQATT, CDR2 SNEGSKA, per germline (reference sequence). This CDR3 is 11 amino acids long. The CDR3 reads CSARLGQPQHF. Written as DNA, the CDR3 is TGCAGTGCTAGGTTGGGCCAGCCCCAGCATTTT.

This clonotype appeared once. The chain employs TRBV5-6 and TRBJ1-1; D is possibly TRBD1 (6 bases). In germline, CDR1 is SGHDT, CDR2 YYEEEE. This CDR3 spans 14 amino acids. The V and J ends lost 4 bases and 2 bases respectively, with 12 bases between them. The CDR3 region is CASSKGGPNTEAFF. CDR3 coding DNA: TGTGCCAGCAGCAAGGGGGGTCCCAACACTGAAGCTTTCTTT.

This clonotype was seen a handful of times. The gene calls are TRBV7-2 and TRBJ2-2; the D gene is possibly TRBD2 (6 bases). This CDR3 has 18 amino acids. Germline assignment: CDR1 SGHTA and CDR2 FQGNSA. Trimming shortened V by 5 bases and J by 2 bases, and 21 bases separated the two germline ends. DNA of the CDR3: TGTGCCAGCAGCCCAAACCCTTCGGGGCGGGGAAACACCGGGGAGCTGTTTTTT. It specifies CASSPNPSGRGNTGELFF.